One and the same sample provided the 20 T cell receptor beta chains below, sequenced in a study of blood T cell repertoires in COVID-19. Using immunoSEQ multiplex PCR, the repertoire was profiled, and TCRdb retains in-frame clones only, with some absent. The sample contains 150,000 to 200,000 clones, around 80% of which appear only once. The sample consisted of PBMCs or T cells enriched from blood (not recorded which). These TCRs come from a man aged 50 or older who had recovered from COVID-19.

The V gene is TRBV10-3, the J gene TRBJ2-3, with 13 bases identical to TRBD2. Trimming cost V 2 bases and J 0 bases; bases outside gene matches: 11. CDR1 is ENHRY, CDR2 SYGVKD, per germline. The CDR3 extends over 20 amino acids. CDR3 sequence (DNA): TGTGCCATCAGTGAGCCGCCAAAAGGGACTAGCGGGGTGAGCACAGATACGCAGTATTTT. Protein: CAISEPPKGTSGVSTDTQYF.

This chain links TRBV6-5 with TRBJ1-1; tentatively, D is TRBD1 (5 bases). This CDR3 has 14 residues. V gave up 9 bases and J gave up 0 bases, with 14 bases separating them. The germline CDR1 and CDR2 sequences are MNHEY and SVGAGI. CDR3 bases: TGTGCCAGTTTCAAGGGAGGGGTGAACACTGAAGCTTTCTTT. Protein: CASFKGGVNTEAFF.

This chain uses TRBV18 with TRBJ2-3; no clear D. Germline CDR1 and CDR2: KGHSH and LQKENI. This CDR3 spans 13 amino acids. Trimming shortened V by 3 bases and J by 6 bases, and 10 bases separated the two germline ends. For the CDR3, the DNA is TGTGCCAGCTCACCTCCTACGCGGGATACGCAGTATTTT. Translating gives CASSPPTRDTQYF. The entire variable domain, with the rest obtained from reference TRBV18 and TRBJ2-3, is as follows: NAGVMQNPRHLVRRRGQEARLRCSPMKGHSHVYWYRQLPEEGLKFMVYLQKENIIDESGMPKERFSAEFPKEGPSILRIQQVVRGDSAAYFCASSPPTRDTQYFGPGTRLTVL.

This clone was seen only a few times. The V call is TRBV27, the J call TRBJ2-7; the match to TRBD2 covers 9 bases. CDR3 length: 13 amino acids. Germline values: CDR1 MNHEY, CDR2 SMNVEV (reference sequence). CDR3 region: CAAEAGGPREQYF. The CDR3 region has the DNA TGTGCGGCAGAGGCGGGGGGGCCCCGCGAGCAGTACTTC.

The chain joins TRBV5-4 to TRBJ2-7; 8 bases fit TRBD2. V lost 0 bases, J lost 0 bases, and 2 bases stayed unmatched. The germline V gene has CDR1 SGHNT and CDR2 YYREEE (reference sequence). This CDR3 has 15 residues. CDR3 sequence (DNA): TGTGCCAGCAGCTTGGAACTAGCGGCCTCCTACGAGCAGTACTTC. Translated: CASSLELAASYEQYF.

The chain employs TRBV12-3 or TRBV12-4 and TRBJ1-5; TRBD1 is a possible D gene (6 bases). The CDR3 contains 11 residues. V lost 8 bases, J lost 7 bases, and 9 bases lay in between. In DNA form, the CDR3 reads TGTGCCAGCGGCAGGGGACAGCCCCAGCATTTT. This codes for CASGRGQPQHF.

The chain carries TRBV19 and TRBJ2-5, with 8 bases lining up with TRBD2. Germline V gene sequence: CDR1 LNHDA, CDR2 SQIVND (reference sequence). With V trimmed by 6 bases and J by 5 bases, 8 bases remained unmatched. The CDR3 consists of 14 residues. The CDR3 reads CASRLGGAGETQYF. In DNA form, the CDR3 reads TGTGCCAGTAGGCTCGGGGGGGCCGGGGAGACCCAGTACTTC.

The chain is built from TRBV6-5 and TRBJ1-4; weak D call: TRBD1 (5 bases). V shed 6 bases and J shed 0 bases, with 11 bases lying between them. CDR1 MNHEY and CDR2 SVGAGI come from the germline V gene. The CDR3 is 15 amino acids. This CDR3 is CASRPTGATNEKLFF. In DNA, the CDR3 is TGTGCCAGCAGACCCACAGGTGCAACTAATGAAAAACTGTTTTTT.

This chain links TRBV21-1 with TRBJ1-2; no check of the table's D call, TRBD1, against the DNA was made. TRBV21-1 is designated a pseudogene. The CDR3 sequence is 14 residues long. The CDR3 loop is CASNPGQANYGYTF. In nucleotides, the CDR3 is TGTGCCAGCAACCCGGGACAAGCTAACTATGGCTACACCTTC.

The chain combines TRBV18 with TRBJ1-1; D may be TRBD1 (5 bases). V was cut by 3 bases and J by 4 bases, with 9 bases left in between. The CDR3 totals 13 residues. Germline lookup yields CDR1 KGHSH and CDR2 LQKENI. The CDR3 loop is CASSPAGGTEAFF. The CDR3 DNA reads as TGTGCCAGCTCACCGGCGGGGGGCACTGAAGCTTTCTTT.

The genes are TRBV2 and TRBJ1-1, with D possibly TRBD1 on 6 matching bases. The CDR3 contains 13 residues. Trimming stripped 7 bases from V and 2 bases from J, with 11 bases between. CDR1 and CDR2 from the germline V gene are SNHLY and FYNNEI. CDR3 sequence: CASNSQGNTEAFF. As DNA, the CDR3 is TGTGCCAGCAATTCACAGGGCAACACTGAAGCTTTCTTT.

The CDR3 loop is CASSLVGGTGTSYNEQFF. DNA of the CDR3: TGCGCCAGCAGCTTGGTGGGGGGGACAGGAACCTCCTACAATGAGCAGTTCTTC. This chain joins TRBV5-1 and TRBJ2-1; possibly TRBD1 for D (8 bases). The V gene lost 0 bases and the J gene lost 0 bases, with 16 bases spanning the gap. The CDR3 loop spans 18 amino acids. The V gene's germline CDR1 is SGHRS and CDR2 YFSETQ.

This clone was observed a single time. This sequence joins TRBV10-3 and TRBJ1-4; D gene uncertain. This CDR3 has 13 residues. The germline gives CDR1 ENHRY, CDR2 SYGVKD. Between the trimmed V and J ends, which lost 8 bases and 3 bases, there was a span of 10 bases. In DNA form, the CDR3 reads TGTGCCATCCAATCCAGTTCTAATGAAAAACTGTTTTTT. Translation: CAIQSSSNEKLFF.

This clone was detected only once. The chain recombines TRBV29-1 with TRBJ1-1, with a tentative D call TRBD1 (5 bases). V was shortened by 7 bases and J by 0 bases, with 18 bases between the two germline ends. The germline V gene encodes CDR1 SQVTM and CDR2 ANQGSEA. There are 15 residues in the CDR3. The CDR3 sequence is CSATGPTSMNTEAFF. The CDR3 nucleotides read TGCAGCGCTACAGGTCCCACCTCAATGAACACTGAAGCTTTCTTT. The full variable domain, completed using reference TRBV29-1 and TRBJ1-1, is SAVISQKPSRDICQRGTSLTIQCQVDSQVTMMFWYRQQPGQSLTLIATANQGSEATYESGFVIDKFPISRPNLTFSTLTVSNMSPEDSSIYLCSATGPTSMNTEAFFGQGTRLTVV.

The V and J genes are TRBV25-1 and TRBJ1-2; 10 bases line up with TRBD1. This CDR3 has 14 residues. V shed 7 bases, J shed 4 bases, and the junction held 6 bases outside the gene matches. In germline, CDR1 is MGHDK, CDR2 SYGVNS. The CDR3 DNA sequence: TGTGCCAGCATCCCGACAGGGGGCGCCTATGGCTACACCTTC. Protein: CASIPTGGAYGYTF.

The chain joins TRBV12-3 or TRBV12-4 to TRBJ1-1; 7 bases align to TRBD1. The CDR3 has 13 residues. V shed 4 bases and J 5 bases; nucleotides not matched to a gene: 4. The CDR3 region has the DNA TGTGCCAGCAGTTGGACAGGTCTTACTGAAGCTTTCTTT. Its translation is CASSWTGLTEAFF.

The CDR3 spells CASSLDRLDKNIQYF. CDR3 DNA sequence: TGTGCCAGCAGCTTAGATCGCCTAGATAAAAACATTCAGTACTTC. V usage is TRBV11-2 and J usage is TRBJ2-4; D uncertain. V was pared by 0 bases and J by 4 bases, with 10 bases between. CDR1 is SGHAT, CDR2 FQNNGV, per germline. This CDR3 comprises 15 residues. Full variable domain (missing parts from reference TRBV11-2 and TRBJ2-4): EAGVAQSPRYKIIEKRQSVAFWCNPISGHATLYWYQQILGQGPKLLIQFQNNGVVDDSQLPKDRFSAERLKGVDSTLKIQPAKLEDSAVYLCASSLDRLDKNIQYFGAGTRLSVL.

Details on this clone: The identical CDR3 is also encoded by other nucleotide sequences in the sample. The chain joins TRBV5-4 to TRBJ1-2; possibly TRBD1 for D (5 bases). Germline loops: CDR1 SGHNT, CDR2 YYREEE (reference sequence). V dropped 1 base and J dropped 6 bases, with 10 bases sitting between them. The CDR3 is 13 residues long. CDR3 amino acids: CASSLTGGDGYTF. As DNA, the CDR3 is TGTGCCAGCAGCTTGACGGGAGGGGATGGCTACACCTTC.

The chain employs TRBV7-8 and TRBJ2-5; a weak D match, TRBD1 (6 bases). CDR1 is SGHVS and CDR2 is FQNEAQ in the germline V gene. Trimming left V 4 bases short and J 4 bases short, with 13 bases between. The CDR3 totals 14 residues. CDR3 in amino acids: CASSSGQPGETQYF. The CDR3, as DNA: TGTGCCAGCAGCTCCGGACAGCCCGGAGAGACCCAGTACTTC.

The chain employs TRBV18 and TRBJ2-5, with 14 bases lining up with TRBD2. This CDR3 is built from 18 residues. V trimming: 4 bases; J trimming: 4 bases; junction bases outside the gene matches: 11. The germline V gene has CDR1 KGHSH and CDR2 LQKENI. In nucleotides, the CDR3 is TGTGCCAGCTCACTACAGATGTCCGGGACTAGCGGGGGAGAGACCCAGTACTTC. Amino acids: CASSLQMSGTSGGETQYF.